This T cell receptor beta chain was obtained from a study of shared clonotypes between healthy human individuals. TCRdb keeps only in-frame clones here, not all; method: immunoSEQ multiplex PCR. The data show over a million clones, 70% to 80% seen once. The TCR comes from a young man in good health. Some clones in this sample may be carry-over from other donors' samples. The sequenced sample consisted of memory CD4+ T cells from PBMCs. Sample subset: CD45RA-negative fraction.

The CDR3 DNA reads TGTGCCAGTAGTAGGACTAGCGGGAGGGCCTTAGCCAAAAACATTCAGTACTTC. The encoded protein is CASSRTSGRALAKNIQYF. The chain employs TRBV19 and TRBJ2-4, with TRBD2 matching 15 bases. Unmatched junction bases numbered 4, after V lost 4 bases and J lost 0 bases. The CDR3 contains 18 residues. The germline CDR1 and CDR2 sequences are LNHDA and SQIVND (reference sequence).